The 10 T cell receptor beta chains reported below all come from one sample, sequenced in a study of regulatory T cells in long-lasting Graves disease. The time point is: persistent/refractory GD, antithyroid drugs over 5 years with positive TRAb. Following extraction of RNA from PBMCs, that RNA was used to make the TCR library. CDR3-region Arm-PCR and iRepertoire HTBI primers produced the TCR beta libraries. TCRdb independently ran MiXCR on the multiplex PCR reads; one entry per CDR3 protein. The sample lists about 450,000 distinct CDR3 sequences; 20% to 30% were seen once. The sequencing here drew on peripheral blood mononuclear cells (PBMCs), taken when the disease was refractory, from a patient treated with antithyroid drugs. These receptors were taken from a female donor with Graves disease.

This clonotype was counted only a few times. This chain connects TRBV7-2 to TRBJ1-6; D is ambiguous. Germline CDR1 SGHTA, CDR2 FQGNSA. The length of the CDR3 is 13 residues. V was cut by 6 bases and J by 2 bases, with 5 bases left in between. The CDR3 coding sequence is TGTGCCAGCAGTCACCCCTATAATTCACCCCTCCACTTT. This gives the protein CASSHPYNSPLHF.

The rearrangement uses TRBV7-3 and TRBJ2-1, with TRBD2 identical over 15 bases. This CDR3 is 15 amino acids long. V was clipped by 5 bases and J by 6 bases; unmatched bases: 2. Germline assignment: CDR1 SGHTA and CDR2 FQGTGA. CDR3 DNA: TGTGCCAGCAGCGGACTAGCGGGAGGGCCCAATGAGCAGTTCTTC. Protein: CASSGLAGGPNEQFF.

This sequence joins TRBV19 and TRBJ1-5; D is unclear. V dropped 4 bases and J dropped 4 bases, with 14 bases sitting between them. The CDR3 loop spans 15 amino acids. Germline CDR1 is LNHDA and CDR2 is SQIVND (reference sequence). The DNA of the CDR3 is TGTGCCAGTAGTAAAATCCATGGCAGTAATCAGCCCCAGCATTTT. It is translated as CASSKIHGSNQPQHF.

At least ten counts were recorded for this clonotype. The V call is TRBV11-2, the J call TRBJ1-2; 11 positions match TRBD1. Trimming at V came to 5 bases and at J to 8 bases, leaving 4 bases not matched to a gene. This CDR3 has 13 amino acids. Germline lookup yields CDR1 SGHAT and CDR2 FQNNGV. CDR3 nucleotides: TGTGCCAGCAGCCCACGGACAGGGGGCGGCTACACCTTC. This sequence encodes CASSPRTGGGYTF.

This clonotype was seen more than once but under ten times. The rearrangement joins TRBV7-2 to TRBJ1-6, with 7 positions matching TRBD1. Germline CDR1 and CDR2: SGHTA and FQGNSA. V gave up 6 bases and J gave up 6 bases; unmatched junction bases: 8. The CDR3 is 15 residues long. CDR3: CASSQYQGGNSPLHF. DNA of the CDR3: TGTGCCAGCAGTCAATATCAGGGGGGTAATTCACCCCTCCACTTT.

In its sample, this clonotype was seen many times. V is TRBV20-1 and J is TRBJ2-7; D might be TRBD2 (5 bases). V dropped 0 bases and J dropped 4 bases, with 19 bases sitting between them. CDR3 length: 16 residues. Germline CDR1 DFQATT, CDR2 SNEGSKA (reference sequence). CDR3 nucleotides: TGCAGTGCTAGAGATCTTCGGTCGGGGTCATTTTACGAGCAGTACTTC. It translates to CSARDLRSGSFYEQYF.

The chain couples TRBV2 to TRBJ2-7, with D tentatively TRBD1 or TRBD2 (6 bases each). This CDR3 comprises 15 residues. Germline lookup yields CDR1 SNHLY and CDR2 FYNNEI. The V end was cut by 6 bases, the J end by 2 bases, with 17 bases between. CDR3 sequence reads: CASRAPTGRPYEQYF. CDR3 sequence (DNA): TGTGCCAGCAGAGCCCCCACAGGGAGGCCCTACGAGCAGTACTTC.

On this clonotype: A read error may be the cause here, since a much bigger clone is one base away. The V gene is TRBV20-1, the J gene TRBJ1-2; D is perhaps TRBD1 (6 bases). There are 14 residues in the CDR3. Germline V gene sequence: CDR1 DFQATT, CDR2 SNEGSKA (reference sequence). CDR3 in DNA: TGCAGTGCAGAACACGGACAGTCCACGGAGGGCTGCACCTTC. Protein: CSAEHGQSTEGCTF.

This clonotype was seen more than once but under ten times. This chain links TRBV6-1 with TRBJ2-7; D possibly corresponds to TRBD2 (5 bases). Germline CDR1 is MNHNS and CDR2 is SASEGT. This CDR3 is 14 amino acids long. V dropped 6 bases and J dropped 3 bases, with 15 bases sitting between them. The CDR3: CASRSLAGYYEQYF. CDR3 sequence (DNA): TGTGCCAGCAGATCCCTGGCGGGTTACTACGAGCAGTACTTC.

The table lists this clonotype with a few counts. This sequence joins TRBV6-5 and TRBJ2-4; 7 bases are a match to TRBD1. Germline V CDR1 and CDR2: MNHEY, SVGAGI. V dropped 0 bases and J dropped 0; count of bases not matched to a gene: 11. CDR3 length: 19 amino acids. The CDR3 protein is CASSYSPFGTEIAKNIQYF. CDR3 in DNA: TGTGCCAGCAGTTACTCCCCTTTTGGGACAGAGATAGCCAAAAACATTCAGTACTTC.